The entry below gives a single T cell receptor beta chain sequence along with its context. Time point specified: patch test 3, about 24 weeks after DPC sensitization. The treatment denotes: therapeutic diphenylcyclopropenone sensitization with weekly scalp DPC. This sample was included in a study of human T cells and chemical hapten exposure. The overall study: Enrolled patients were predominantly female and had alopecia areata, totalis or universalis.

V was trimmed by 4 bases and J by 7 bases, leaving 16 bases between them. CDR3 length equals 15 residues. The V gene's germline CDR1 is ENHRY and CDR2 SYGVKD. Single cDNA molecules in the library carried unique molecular identifiers attached during preparation. TCRdb re-derived calls from the RACE reads in MiXCR, one entry per CDR3 protein. The table lists about 190,000 distinct CDR3 sequences, under 25% of them singletons. The origin of this receptor is a woman aged 40 to 50 with alopecia areata. Some clones in this sample may be carry-over from other donors' samples. The chain links TRBV10-3 to TRBJ1-4; D possibly corresponds to TRBD1 (5 bases). The sample in question was whole blood, obtained in connection with sensitization to the hapten diphenylcyclopropenone (DPC). CDR3 sequence reads: CAISGSRGIGEKLFF. In nucleotides, the CDR3 is TGTGCCATCAGTGGTTCTAGGGGAATCGGTGAAAAACTGTTTTTT.